This T cell receptor beta chain was recovered during a study of OX40 agonist ivuxolimab in advanced cancers. Study summary: Treatment received earlier with anti-PD-1, anti-PD-L1 or anti-CTLA-4 agents was allowed, and approximately 40% had some. Study outcomes and limitations: In the 0.1 to 3.0 mg/kg range, CD4+ and CD8+ blood T cells had expanded clonally by week 6.

Samples were taken at baseline and on day 1 of cycles 4 and 7. As regards this clone: Its antigen remains unidentified.

V dropped 4 bases and J dropped 0 bases, with 13 bases sitting between them. The CDR3 consists of 15 residues. Profiled with immunoSEQ multiplex PCR; TCRdb holds only in-frame clones, not every one. The data hold about 89,000 clones, with 88% observed a single time. Source: CD4+ or CD8+ T cells sorted from blood, taken in a trial of the OX40 agonist ivuxolimab. The clonotype was recovered from an adult with an advanced solid tumor such as melanoma, head and neck, liver or kidney cancer. The chain carries TRBV23-1 and TRBJ2-7, with a weak D call TRBD2 (6 bases). TRBV23-1 is annotated as an ORF whose role is uncertain. CDR3 sequence reads: CASSRLSGFSYEQYF. CDR3 in DNA: TGCGCCAGCAGTCGTCTCAGCGGGTTCTCCTACGAGCAGTACTTC.